The 20 T cell receptor beta chains below come from one sample, sequenced in a study of T cell responses to AZD1222 COVID-19 vaccine. This table comes from immunoSEQ multiplex PCR, and its TCRdb copy is limited to in-frame clones, with some not included. The profile shows approximately 130,000 clones, 90% of them singletons. The sequencing here drew on peripheral blood, taken 28 days after the second dose of the MenACWY control vaccine. Receptor source: an adult who received the MenACWY meningococcal vaccine as a control.

On this clone itself: Compared with germline, one end of the junction differs, possibly owing to a read error. The chain couples TRBV7-3 to TRBJ2-3; TRBD2 is a possible D gene (7 bases). The CDR3 covers 15 residues. CDR1 is SGHTA, CDR2 FQGTGA, per germline. DNA of the CDR3: TGTGCCAGCAGTTTAACCGGGGGGCCCACAGATACGCAGTATTTT. It encodes CASSLTGGPTDTQYF.

J is TRBJ2-5 and V is TRBV18, with 12 nucleotides matching TRBD2. The V gene end was trimmed by 2 bases and the J gene end by 4 bases; junction bases not matched to a gene: 11. This CDR3 is 18 amino acids long. CDR1 is KGHSH, CDR2 LQKENI, per germline. The CDR3 reads CASSPRLAGERPGETQYF. CDR3 coding DNA: TGTGCCAGCTCACCAAGACTAGCGGGGGAGAGACCCGGAGAGACCCAGTACTTC.

This clone was seen a single time. CDR3 nucleotides: TGCGCCAGCCAGATTATACAGGGATCCTCACCCCTCCACTTT. It is translated as CASQIIQGSSPLHF. The rearrangement joins TRBV4-3 to TRBJ1-6; a weak D match, TRBD1 (6 bases). CDR1 is LGHNA, CDR2 YSLEER, per germline. V was cut by 8 bases and J by 10 bases, with 18 bases left in between. The CDR3 spans 14 residues.

The V call is TRBV7-2, the J call TRBJ2-2; D may be TRBD2 (6 bases). Trimming cost V 2 bases and J 4 bases, with 8 bases left between them. Germline V lookup: CDR1 SGHTA, CDR2 FQGNSA. This CDR3 region has 14 residues. The CDR3 region has the DNA TGTGCCAGCAGCTTATTAGCGGTCACCGGGGAGCTGTTTTTT. It is translated as CASSLLAVTGELFF. The variable domain in full, completed from reference TRBV7-2 and TRBJ2-2, reads GAGVSQSPSNKVTEKGKDVELRCDPISGHTALYWYRQSLGQGLEFLIYFQGNSAPDKSGLPSDRFSAERTGGSVSTLTIQRTQQEDSAVYLCASSLLAVTGELFFGEGSRLTVL.

This clone was recorded only once. This chain links TRBV14 with TRBJ1-1; D gene uncertain. Germline CDR1 reads SGHDN; CDR2 reads FVKESK. Trimming removed 0 bases at V and 0 bases at J, with 11 bases between. This CDR3 contains 16 residues. This CDR3 is CASSQDWGYLNTEAFF. In DNA form, the CDR3 reads TGTGCCAGCAGCCAAGATTGGGGATACCTGAACACTGAAGCTTTCTTT.

To note about this clone: The CDR3 ends on some other residue instead of the conserved phenylalanine or tryptophan, so this is likely a read error. V is TRBV5-3 and J is TRBJ1-2; D perhaps matches TRBD1 (5 bases). TRBV5-3 is an ORF, with its function uncertain. The V end was cut by 4 bases, the J end by 4 bases, with 20 bases between. The CDR3 runs 16 residues. Here the CDR3 reads CARSPPVGRAAYGYTL. CDR3 nucleotides: TGTGCCAGAAGCCCGCCGGTTGGCAGGGCGGCCTATGGCTACACCCTC.

The genes are TRBV28 and TRBJ2-7, with 7 bases fitting TRBD2. Germline V gives CDR1 MDHEN, CDR2 SYDVKM. The CDR3 is made up of 14 amino acids. V lost 3 bases to trimming and J lost 3 bases; unmatched junction nucleotides: 5. The CDR3 region is CASSLGRDDYEQYV. Here the CDR3 DNA reads TGTGCCAGCAGTTTGGGGAGGGATGACTACGAGCAGTACGTC.

This clone has just one count. The V gene is TRBV19, the J gene TRBJ1-5, with 9 bases fitting TRBD1. This CDR3 has 15 residues. CDR1 is LNHDA, CDR2 SQIVND, per germline (reference sequence). The trim removed 4 bases at V and 4 bases at J, leaving 5 bases unmatched. This CDR3 is CASSTPGTGNQPQHF. CDR3 in DNA: TGTGCCAGTAGTACCCCCGGGACAGGGAATCAGCCCCAGCATTTT.

The chain recombines TRBV11-3 with TRBJ1-1, with D unresolved. Germline CDR1 and CDR2: SGHNT and YENEEA. The CDR3 has 14 residues. With 1 base removed from V and 5 bases from J, the gap between germline ends came to 11 bases. Here the CDR3 reads CASSLAGIGTEAFF. Written as DNA, the CDR3 is TGTGCCAGCAGCTTAGCGGGGATTGGGACTGAAGCTTTCTTT.

The chain recombines TRBV5-6 with TRBJ2-3, with 7 bases aligning to TRBD1. The J segment lost 0 bases and the V segment lost 0 bases, leaving 1 base of the junction unmatched. The CDR3 contains 15 residues. Germline values: CDR1 SGHDT, CDR2 YYEEEE. DNA of the CDR3: TGTGCCAGCAGCTTGGCGACAGGGAGCACAGATACGCAGTATTTT. It yields the protein CASSLATGSTDTQYF.

Here the CDR3 reads CATSGGPYRLVNEQFF. In DNA form, the CDR3 reads TGTGCCACCAGTGGGGGTCCATACCGGCTGGTCAATGAGCAGTTCTTC. The rearrangement links TRBV24-1 to TRBJ2-1; D is unresolved. This CDR3 region has 16 residues. V lost 5 bases, J lost 6 bases, and 19 bases lay in between. CDR1 is KGHDR and CDR2 is SFDVKD in the germline V gene.

V gene TRBV9 combines with J gene TRBJ2-5; 9 bases are shared with TRBD1. The CDR3 is 15 residues long. Per germline, CDR1 SGDLS and CDR2 YYNGEE. Trimming took 1 base from V and 5 from J; bases not matched to a gene: 6. CDR3 amino acids: CASSVMTGGTETQYF. Here the CDR3 DNA reads TGTGCCAGCAGCGTAATGACAGGGGGGACGGAGACCCAGTACTTC.

V is TRBV6-5 and J is TRBJ2-5; no firm D call. The CDR3 contains 13 residues. Germline V gene data show CDR1 as MNHEY and CDR2 as SVGAGI. V was pared by 1 base and J by 1 base, with 4 bases between. The CDR3 spells CASSYWGQETQYF. The DNA of the CDR3 is TGTGCCAGCAGTTACTGGGGCCAAGAGACCCAGTACTTC.

The chain uses TRBV10-1 and TRBJ2-1; D assignment may be TRBD1 or TRBD2 (5 bases each). V lost 4 bases and J lost 6, with 10 bases in between. The CDR3 is 13 residues long. Germline V gene lookup returns CDR1 WNHNN and CDR2 SYGVQD (reference sequence). The CDR3 reads CASSGDLVNEQFF. In nucleotides, the CDR3 is TGCGCCAGCAGTGGGGACCTTGTCAATGAGCAGTTCTTC.

CDR3 nucleotides: TGTGCCAGCAGCGTGGCCGTCTCCTACGAGCAGTACTTC. It yields the protein CASSVAVSYEQYF. This chain links TRBV5-4 with TRBJ2-7; D remains unclear. Germline V gene lookup returns CDR1 SGHNT and CDR2 YYREEE (reference sequence). This CDR3 comprises 13 residues. V lost 4 bases to trimming and J lost 0 bases, with 8 bases between them.

About this clone: Other DNA sequences within the sample encode an identical CDR3. The CDR3 region is CASSLGSSYNSPLHF. In DNA, the CDR3 is TGTGCCAGCAGCTTAGGGAGCTCCTATAATTCACCCCTCCACTTT. The chain carries TRBV7-9 and TRBJ1-6; D gene unclear. Trimming left V 1 base short and J 0 bases short, with 4 bases between. The CDR3 contains 15 residues. Germline CDR1 reads SEHNR; CDR2 reads FQNEAQ (reference sequence).

This clone was detected once. The chain couples TRBV3-1 (or the pseudogene TRBV3-2) to TRBJ1-4; D ambiguous. In germline, CDR1 is LGHDT, CDR2 YNNKEL (reference sequence). This CDR3 has 19 residues. V dropped 0 bases and J dropped 3 bases, with 20 bases sitting between them. As DNA, the CDR3 is TGTGCCAGCAGCCAAGACGGACCCGGGAAACTAAGCGCTAATGAAAAACTGTTTTTT. Translated: CASSQDGPGKLSANEKLFF.

V gene TRBV5-1 combines with J gene TRBJ2-1; the match to TRBD2 covers 10 bases. J gave up 9 bases and V 0 bases, and 15 bases lay outside the gene matches. The CDR3 is 18 residues long. Germline CDR1 SGHRS, CDR2 YFSETQ. The CDR3 region has the DNA TGCGCCAGCAGCTTGGCACGGACTAGCGGAGCCTTCGTGGCTGAGCAGTTCTTC. Translating it yields CASSLARTSGAFVAEQFF.

The chain uses TRBV5-6 and TRBJ2-3; 10 positions match TRBD2. The germline CDR1 and CDR2 sequences are SGHDT and YYEEEE. The CDR3 covers 16 residues. Germline trimming cut 8 bases from V and 7 bases from J; bases unmatched to any gene: 16. The CDR3 reads CASLRGAGGPVHTQYF. CDR3 DNA: TGTGCCAGTCTACGGGGAGCGGGAGGGCCCGTCCATACGCAGTATTTT.

V usage is TRBV28 and J usage is TRBJ1-1, with 8 nucleotides matching TRBD1. Germline assignment: CDR1 MDHEN and CDR2 SYDVKM. The CDR3 has 15 amino acids. V dropped 4 bases and J dropped 5; count of bases not matched to a gene: 9. CDR3 in DNA: TGTGCCAGCAGTTCCATGACAGGGGCAGTGACTGAAGCTTTCTTT. It translates to CASSSMTGAVTEAFF.